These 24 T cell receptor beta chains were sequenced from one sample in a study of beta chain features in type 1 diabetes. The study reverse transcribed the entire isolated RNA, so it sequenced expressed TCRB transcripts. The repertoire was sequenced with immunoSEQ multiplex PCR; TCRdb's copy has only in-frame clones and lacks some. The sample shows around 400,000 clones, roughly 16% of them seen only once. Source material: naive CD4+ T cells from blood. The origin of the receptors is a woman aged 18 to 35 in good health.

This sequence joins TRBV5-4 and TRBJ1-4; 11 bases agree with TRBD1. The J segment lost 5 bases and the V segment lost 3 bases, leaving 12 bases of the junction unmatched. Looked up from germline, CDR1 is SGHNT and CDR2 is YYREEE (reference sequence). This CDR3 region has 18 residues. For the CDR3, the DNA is TGTGCCAGCAGCTCCGGGGGGACAGGGGGAGGGGAGAATGAAAAACTGTTTTTT. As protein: CASSSGGTGGGENEKLFF.

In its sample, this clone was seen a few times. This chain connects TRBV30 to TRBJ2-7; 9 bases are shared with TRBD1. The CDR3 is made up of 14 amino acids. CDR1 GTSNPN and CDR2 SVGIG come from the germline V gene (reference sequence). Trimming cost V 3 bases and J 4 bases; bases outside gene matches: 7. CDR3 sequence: CAWSAGQGGYEQYF. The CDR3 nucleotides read TGTGCCTGGAGCGCGGGACAGGGAGGGTACGAGCAGTACTTC.

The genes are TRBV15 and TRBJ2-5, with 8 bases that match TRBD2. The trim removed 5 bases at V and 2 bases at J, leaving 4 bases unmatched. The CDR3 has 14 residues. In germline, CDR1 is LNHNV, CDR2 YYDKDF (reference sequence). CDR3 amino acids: CATSRRGGQETQYF. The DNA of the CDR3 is TGTGCCACCAGCCGCCGGGGGGGACAAGAGACCCAGTACTTC.

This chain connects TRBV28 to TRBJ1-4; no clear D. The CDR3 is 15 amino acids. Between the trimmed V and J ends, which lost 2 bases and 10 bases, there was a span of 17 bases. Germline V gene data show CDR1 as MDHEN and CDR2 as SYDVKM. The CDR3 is CASSLMVPRSGKLFF. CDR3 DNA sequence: TGTGCCAGCAGTTTAATGGTCCCTCGTTCGGGAAAACTGTTTTTT.

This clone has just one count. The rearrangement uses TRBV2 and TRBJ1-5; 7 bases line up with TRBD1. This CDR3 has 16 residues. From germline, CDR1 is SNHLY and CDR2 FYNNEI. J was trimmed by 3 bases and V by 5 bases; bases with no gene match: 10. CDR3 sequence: CASSFRQGTANQPQHF. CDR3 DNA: TGTGCCAGCAGTTTTAGACAGGGCACGGCCAATCAGCCCCAGCATTTT.

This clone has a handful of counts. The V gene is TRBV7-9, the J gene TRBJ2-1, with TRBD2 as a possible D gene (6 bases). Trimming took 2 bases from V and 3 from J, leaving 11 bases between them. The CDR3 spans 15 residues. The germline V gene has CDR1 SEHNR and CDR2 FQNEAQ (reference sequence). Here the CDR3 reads CASSLIRERYNEQFF. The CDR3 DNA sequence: TGTGCCAGCAGCTTAATTCGGGAGCGCTACAATGAGCAGTTCTTC.

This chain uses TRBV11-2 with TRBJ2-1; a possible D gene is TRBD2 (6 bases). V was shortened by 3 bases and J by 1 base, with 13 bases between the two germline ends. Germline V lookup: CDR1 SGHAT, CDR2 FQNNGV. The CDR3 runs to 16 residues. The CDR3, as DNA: TGTGCCAGCAGCTTCCTACTACGGGGGTCCTACAATGAGCAGTTCTTC. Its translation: CASSFLLRGSYNEQFF.

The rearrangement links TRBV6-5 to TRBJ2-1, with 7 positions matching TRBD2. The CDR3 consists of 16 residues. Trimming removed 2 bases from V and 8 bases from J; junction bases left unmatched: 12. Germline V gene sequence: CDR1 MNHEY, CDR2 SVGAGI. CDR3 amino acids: CASSYQGLPPRDEQFF. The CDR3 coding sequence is TGTGCCAGCAGTTACCAGGGACTACCGCCGAGGGATGAGCAGTTCTTC.

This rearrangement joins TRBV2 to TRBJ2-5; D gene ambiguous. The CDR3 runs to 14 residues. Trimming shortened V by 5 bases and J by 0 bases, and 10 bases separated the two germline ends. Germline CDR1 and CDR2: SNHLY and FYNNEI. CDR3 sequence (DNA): TGTGCCAGCAGTCCGAACAGCTACCAAGAGACCCAGTACTTC. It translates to CASSPNSYQETQYF.

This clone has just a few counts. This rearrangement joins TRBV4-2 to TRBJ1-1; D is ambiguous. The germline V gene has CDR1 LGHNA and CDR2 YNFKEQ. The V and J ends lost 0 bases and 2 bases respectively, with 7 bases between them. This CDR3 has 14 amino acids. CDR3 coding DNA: TGTGCCAGCAGCCAAGAACAGACAAACACTGAAGCTTTCTTT. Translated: CASSQEQTNTEAFF.

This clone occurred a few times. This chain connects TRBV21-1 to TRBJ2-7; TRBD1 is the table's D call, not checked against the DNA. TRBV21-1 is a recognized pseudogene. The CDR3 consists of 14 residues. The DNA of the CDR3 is TGTGCCAGCAGCAAAGCCTCGGACAGGGGCGAGCAGTACTTC. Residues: CASSKASDRGEQYF.

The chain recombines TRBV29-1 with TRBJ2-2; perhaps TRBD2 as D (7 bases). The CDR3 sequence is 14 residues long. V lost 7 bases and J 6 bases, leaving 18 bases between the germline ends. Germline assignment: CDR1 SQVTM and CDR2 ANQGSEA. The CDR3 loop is CSAGSGGWAGELFF. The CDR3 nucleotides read TGCAGCGCGGGGTCGGGGGGCTGGGCCGGGGAGCTGTTTTTT.

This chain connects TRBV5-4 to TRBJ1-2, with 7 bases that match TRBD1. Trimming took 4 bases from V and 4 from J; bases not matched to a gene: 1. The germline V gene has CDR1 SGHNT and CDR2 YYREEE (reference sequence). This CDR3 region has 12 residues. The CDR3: CASSRDSYGYTF. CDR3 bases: TGTGCCAGCAGCCGGGACAGCTATGGCTACACCTTC.

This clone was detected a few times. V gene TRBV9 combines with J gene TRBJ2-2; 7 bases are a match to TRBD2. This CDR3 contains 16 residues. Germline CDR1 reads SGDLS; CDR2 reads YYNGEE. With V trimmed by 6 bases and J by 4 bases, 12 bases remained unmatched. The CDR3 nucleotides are TGTGCCAGCACCAGCGGTGGAGGGAGGGTCACCGGGGAGCTGTTTTTT. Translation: CASTSGGGRVTGELFF.

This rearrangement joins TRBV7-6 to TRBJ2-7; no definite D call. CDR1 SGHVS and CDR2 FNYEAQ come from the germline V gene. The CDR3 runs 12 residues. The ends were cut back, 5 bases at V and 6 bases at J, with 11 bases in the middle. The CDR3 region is CASSPSGLEQYF. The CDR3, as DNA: TGTGCCAGCAGCCCCTCAGGCCTCGAGCAGTACTTC.

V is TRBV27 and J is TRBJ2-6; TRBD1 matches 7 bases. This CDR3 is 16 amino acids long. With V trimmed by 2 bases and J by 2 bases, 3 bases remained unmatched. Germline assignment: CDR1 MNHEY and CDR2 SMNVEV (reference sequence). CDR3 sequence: CASSLTDRAGANVLTF. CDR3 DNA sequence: TGTGCCAGCAGTTTAACAGACAGGGCTGGGGCCAACGTCCTGACTTTC.

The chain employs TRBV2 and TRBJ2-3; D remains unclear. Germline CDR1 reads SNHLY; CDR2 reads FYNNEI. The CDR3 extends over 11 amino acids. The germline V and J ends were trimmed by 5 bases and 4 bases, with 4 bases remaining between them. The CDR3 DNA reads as TGTGCCAGCAGTCAATCAGATACGCAGTATTTT. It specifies CASSQSDTQYF.

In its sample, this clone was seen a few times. The CDR3 is CASSTGEALTTEAFF. The CDR3 DNA sequence: TGTGCCAGCTCTACAGGGGAAGCGTTGACCACTGAAGCTTTCTTT. This chain joins TRBV18 and TRBJ1-1, with 7 bases matching TRBD1. Germline lookup yields CDR1 KGHSH and CDR2 LQKENI. This CDR3 is 15 amino acids long. Trimming took 6 bases from V and 4 from J; bases not matched to a gene: 11.

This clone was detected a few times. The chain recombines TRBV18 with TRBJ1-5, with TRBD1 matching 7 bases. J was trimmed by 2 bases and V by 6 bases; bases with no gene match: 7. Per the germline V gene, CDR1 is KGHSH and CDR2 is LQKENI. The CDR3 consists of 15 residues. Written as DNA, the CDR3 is TGTGCCAGCTCTTTGAACAGGGGTGGCAATCAGCCCCAGCATTTT. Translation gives CASSLNRGGNQPQHF.

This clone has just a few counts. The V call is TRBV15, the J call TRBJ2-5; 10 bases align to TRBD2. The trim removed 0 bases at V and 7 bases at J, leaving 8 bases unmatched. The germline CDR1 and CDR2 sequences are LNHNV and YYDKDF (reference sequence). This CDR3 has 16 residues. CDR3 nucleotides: TGTGCCACCAGCAGAGAACTAGCGGGATACGCGGGGACCCAGTACTTC. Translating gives CATSRELAGYAGTQYF.

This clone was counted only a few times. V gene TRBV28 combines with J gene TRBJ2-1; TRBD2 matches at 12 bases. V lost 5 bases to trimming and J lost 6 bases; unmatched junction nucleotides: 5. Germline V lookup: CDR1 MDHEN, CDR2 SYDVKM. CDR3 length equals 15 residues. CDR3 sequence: CASSTGTSGFNEQFF. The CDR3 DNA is TGTGCCAGCAGTACCGGGACTAGCGGGTTCAATGAGCAGTTCTTC.

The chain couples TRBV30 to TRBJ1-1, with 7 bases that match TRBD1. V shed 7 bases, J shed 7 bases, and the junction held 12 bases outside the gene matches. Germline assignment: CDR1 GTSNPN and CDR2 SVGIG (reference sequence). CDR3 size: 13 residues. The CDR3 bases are TGTGCCTTCACAAGGGGGCGCAATCTTGAAGCTTTCTTT. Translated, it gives CAFTRGRNLEAFF.

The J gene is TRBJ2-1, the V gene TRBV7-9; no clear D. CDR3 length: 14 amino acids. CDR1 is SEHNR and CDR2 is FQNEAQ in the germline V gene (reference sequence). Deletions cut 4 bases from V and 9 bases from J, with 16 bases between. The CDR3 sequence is CASSSIAVQVEQFF. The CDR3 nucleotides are TGTGCCAGCAGCTCCATTGCCGTTCAGGTTGAGCAGTTCTTC.

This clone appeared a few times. The CDR3: CASSQFQQSVLNTEAFF. The CDR3, as DNA: TGTGCCAGCAGCCAATTTCAACAGTCCGTCTTGAACACTGAAGCTTTCTTT. The chain employs TRBV16 and TRBJ1-1; no clear D gene. Trimming removed 1 base at V and 0 bases at J, with 15 bases between. CDR1 and CDR2 (germline): KGHSY, FQNENV. This CDR3 has 17 amino acids.